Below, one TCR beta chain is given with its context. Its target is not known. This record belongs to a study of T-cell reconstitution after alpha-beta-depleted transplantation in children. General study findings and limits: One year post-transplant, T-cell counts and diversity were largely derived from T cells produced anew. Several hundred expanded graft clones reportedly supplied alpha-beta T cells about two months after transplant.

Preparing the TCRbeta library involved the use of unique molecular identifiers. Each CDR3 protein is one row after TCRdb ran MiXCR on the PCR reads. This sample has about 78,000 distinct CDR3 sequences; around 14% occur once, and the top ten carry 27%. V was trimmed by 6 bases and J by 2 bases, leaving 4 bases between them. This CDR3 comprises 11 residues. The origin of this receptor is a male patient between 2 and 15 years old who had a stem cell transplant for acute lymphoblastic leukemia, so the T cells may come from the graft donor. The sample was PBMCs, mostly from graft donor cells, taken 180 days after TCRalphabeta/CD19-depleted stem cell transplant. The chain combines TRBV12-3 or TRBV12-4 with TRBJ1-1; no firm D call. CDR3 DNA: TGTGCCAGCAGAGTTAACACTGAAGCTTTCTTT. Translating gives CASRVNTEAFF.